These 28 T cell receptor beta chains originate from one sample sequenced in a study of human T cells and chemical hapten exposure. The time point is: pre-sensitization, week 0. Described treatment: therapeutic diphenylcyclopropenone sensitization with weekly scalp DPC. One entry per CDR3 protein results from TCRdb running MiXCR on the RACE reads. The sample consists of around 95,000 distinct CDR3 sequences, 10% to 12% of them appearing once. The input for sequencing was whole blood, taken in connection with sensitization to the hapten diphenylcyclopropenone (DPC). These receptors originate from an older woman with alopecia areata. Some clones in this sample may be carry-over from other donors' samples.

This clonotype was counted ten times or more. V gene TRBV28 combines with J gene TRBJ1-6; D unclear. Between the trimmed V and J ends, which lost 2 bases and 8 bases, there was a span of 22 bases. Germline V CDR1 and CDR2: MDHEN, SYDVKM. This CDR3 is 18 amino acids long. The CDR3 loop reads CASSLPPIGITGDSPLHF. DNA of the CDR3: TGTGCCAGCAGTTTACCCCCGATAGGTATTACCGGCGATTCACCCCTCCACTTT. The full variable domain, in which reference TRBV28 and TRBJ1-6 provide the parts outside the CDR3, is DVKVTQSSRYLVKRTGEKVFLECVQDMDHENMFWYRQDPGLGLRLIYFSYDVKMKEKGDIPEGYSVSREKKERFSLILESASTNQTSMYLCASSLPPIGITGDSPLHFGNGTRLTVT.

There are a few counts of this clonotype. In DNA, the CDR3 is TGTGCCAGCAGCCCTCCCCGTGGCAGGCAGTACTTC. It translates to CASSPPRGRQYF. The J gene is TRBJ2-7, the V gene TRBV7-9; the D is unclear. This CDR3 is built from 12 residues. In germline, CDR1 is SEHNR, CDR2 FQNEAQ (reference sequence). V was cut by 5 bases and J by 9 bases, with 14 bases left in between.

The genes are TRBV6-2 or TRBV6-3 and TRBJ2-7; the match to TRBD2 covers 12 bases. This CDR3 is 14 amino acids long. With V trimmed by 3 bases and J by 6 bases, 3 bases remained unmatched. Germline CDR1 MNHEY, CDR2 SVGEGT. The CDR3 region is CASSYGLAGTEQYF. CDR3 coding DNA: TGTGCCAGCAGTTATGGACTAGCGGGGACCGAGCAGTACTTC.

This clonotype has at least ten counts. J is TRBJ2-1 and V is TRBV19; 10 nucleotides align to TRBD1. Germline V CDR1 and CDR2: LNHDA, SQIVND (reference sequence). The CDR3 loop spans 15 amino acids. V shed 5 bases and J 4 bases; nucleotides not matched to a gene: 5. The CDR3 DNA is TGTGCCAGTAGTCCCGACAGGGGGCCGTACAATGAGCAGTTCTTC. It is translated as CASSPDRGPYNEQFF.

This clonotype was detected ten times or more. This chain connects TRBV24-1 to TRBJ2-1; D gene ambiguous. Germline-derived CDR1 and CDR2 are KGHDR and SFDVKD. V shed 7 bases and J shed 0 bases, with 3 bases lying between them. This CDR3 spans 12 amino acids. The CDR3 DNA reads as TGTGCCACCAGCAACTCCTACAATGAGCAGTTCTTC. Protein product: CATSNSYNEQFF.

The chain employs TRBV7-6 and TRBJ2-5, with D perhaps matching TRBD1 or TRBD2 (5 bases each). Trimming took 1 base from V and 5 from J, leaving 14 bases between them. Germline CDR1 and CDR2: SGHVS and FNYEAQ. The length of the CDR3 is 15 residues. DNA for the CDR3: TGTGCCAGCAGCTTAGGGACATCCTGGGGGGAGACCCAGTACTTC. It encodes CASSLGTSWGETQYF.

This clonotype has a handful of counts. The J gene is TRBJ2-1, the V gene TRBV3-2; the D call TRBD1 from the table was never checked on the DNA. TRBV3-2 is a recognized pseudogene. The CDR3 consists of 16 residues. The CDR3 loop is CASSQTGGASYNEQFF. The CDR3 DNA sequence: TGTGCCAGCAGCCAGACAGGGGGCGCCTCCTACAATGAGCAGTTCTTC.

The CDR3 nucleotides read TGTGCCAGCAGCCAAGATTCCGGGACTAACTCCTACGAGCAGTACTTC. Translating gives CASSQDSGTNSYEQYF. The chain employs TRBV3-1 and TRBJ2-7, with 7 bases lining up with TRBD2. Germline V gives CDR1 LGHDT, CDR2 YNNKEL (reference sequence). Trimming took 0 bases from V and 0 from J; bases not matched to a gene: 5. The CDR3 consists of 16 residues.

This clonotype was recorded many times. This chain uses TRBV7-9 with TRBJ2-1, with D perhaps matching TRBD1 (5 bases). CDR1 SEHNR and CDR2 FQNEAQ come from the germline V gene (reference sequence). Trimming cost V 0 bases and J 6 bases, with 9 bases left between them. The CDR3 contains 14 residues. CDR3 coding DNA: TGTGCCAGCAGCTTAGCGCAGGGATTCAATGAGCAGTTCTTC. This gives the protein CASSLAQGFNEQFF. The whole variable domain, remainder taken from reference TRBV7-9 and TRBJ2-1, is DTGVSQNPRHKITKRGQNVTFRCDPISEHNRLYWYRQTLGQGPEFLTYFQNEAQLEKSRLLSDRFSAERPKGSFSTLEIQRTEQGDSAMYLCASSLAQGFNEQFFGPGTRLTVL.

This chain links TRBV4-1 with TRBJ1-5; unclear D gene. V lost 1 base and J 2 bases, leaving 12 bases between the germline ends. Germline values: CDR1 MGHRA, CDR2 YSYEKL. This CDR3 comprises 16 residues. The CDR3 DNA follows: TGCGCCAGCAGCCAAGGGACCTTCGGGGGCAATCAGCCCCAGCATTTT. Its protein product is CASSQGTFGGNQPQHF.

V usage is TRBV27 and J usage is TRBJ1-4; TRBD1 agrees at 8 bases. This CDR3 contains 14 residues. CDR1 is MNHEY and CDR2 is SMNVEV in the germline V gene (reference sequence). The ends lost 4 bases at V and 5 bases at J; junction bases unmatched: 3. CDR3 nucleotides: TGTGCCAGCAGTTCGACAGGGGAAAATGAAAAACTGTTTTTT. Amino acids: CASSSTGENEKLFF.

This clonotype was seen a few times. The V and J genes are TRBV5-1 and TRBJ2-1, with 7 bases aligning to TRBD2. This CDR3 region has 15 residues. The germline CDR1 and CDR2 sequences are SGHRS and YFSETQ. V gave up 4 bases and J gave up 6 bases; unmatched junction bases: 10. The CDR3 reads CASSRMGDYSNEQFF. Here the CDR3 DNA reads TGCGCCAGCAGCCGGATGGGGGACTATTCCAATGAGCAGTTCTTC. Full variable domain (outside the CDR3, taken from reference TRBV5-1 and TRBJ2-1): KAGVTQTPRYLIKTRGQQVTLSCSPISGHRSVSWYQQTPGQGLQFLFEYFSETQRNKGNFPGRFSGRQFSNSRSEMNVSTLELGDSALYLCASSRMGDYSNEQFFGPGTRLTVL.

This rearrangement joins TRBV3-1 to TRBJ1-5; a weak D match, TRBD1 (5 bases). Between the trimmed V and J ends, which lost 0 bases and 4 bases, there was a span of 13 bases. CDR1 LGHDT and CDR2 YNNKEL come from the germline V gene (reference sequence). The CDR3 sequence is 16 residues long. DNA of the CDR3: TGTGCCAGCAGCCAAGATGGTGGTAAGGGGAATCAGCCCCAGCATTTT. Protein sequence: CASSQDGGKGNQPQHF.

This clonotype was seen a few times. One end of the junction fails to match germline, which may point to a read error. The J gene is TRBJ2-5, the V gene TRBV6-1; 7 bases are a match to TRBD1. The CDR3 covers 11 residues. The germline V gene encodes CDR1 MNHNS and CDR2 SASEGT. The CDR3 bases are TGTGCCAGCAGTACAGGGGCCCGCAGGGACTTC. Translating it yields CASSTGARRDF.

The chain joins TRBV7-2 to TRBJ2-5, with D possibly being TRBD1 (6 bases). V was trimmed by 5 bases and J by 2 bases, leaving 12 bases between them. The CDR3 consists of 14 residues. The germline CDR1 and CDR2 sequences are SGHTA and FQGNSA. CDR3 DNA: TGTGCCAGCAGCCCGACAGGCCCACAAGAGACCCAGTACTTC. Translating gives CASSPTGPQETQYF.

This clonotype was counted a few times. A read error may account for a junction end that differs from germline. The genes are TRBV7-9 and TRBJ1-3; no clear D gene. Germline loops: CDR1 SEHNR, CDR2 FQNEAQ (reference sequence). The CDR3 is made up of 17 amino acids. The CDR3, as DNA: TGTGCCAGCACGAGGTTTGAAATTAACGATTCTGAAAACACCATATATTTT. This gives the protein CASTRFEINDSENTIYF. The full variable domain, rest sourced from reference TRBV7-9 and TRBJ1-3, is DTGVSQNPRHKITKRGQNVTFRCDPISEHNRLYWYRQTLGQGPEFLTYFQNEAQLEKSRLLSDRFSAERPKGSFSTLEIQRTEQGDSAMYLCASTRFEINDSENTIYFGEGSWLTVV.

J is TRBJ2-7 and V is TRBV12-3 or TRBV12-4; the D is unclear. This CDR3 has 15 amino acids. Trimming pared 5 bases from V and 5 bases from J, leaving 19 bases between. In DNA, the CDR3 is TGTGCCAGCAGTAACTTGGTGGGGTGGATCAACGAGCAGTACTTC. This sequence encodes CASSNLVGWINEQYF.

This clonotype was counted between two and nine times. The chain uses TRBV7-2 and TRBJ2-3; D is uncertain. Germline loops: CDR1 SGHTA, CDR2 FQGNSA. V was shortened by 4 bases and J by 6 bases, with 17 bases between the two germline ends. The CDR3 has 15 amino acids. CDR3 coding DNA: TGTGCCAGCAGCTCGAATAGCCGGCGAAAGGATACGCAGTATTTT. Amino acid sequence: CASSSNSRRKDTQYF.

This clonotype was counted ten times or more. The rearrangement links TRBV20-1 to TRBJ1-2, with D perhaps matching TRBD1 (5 bases). The germline gives CDR1 DFQATT, CDR2 SNEGSKA (reference sequence). V was trimmed by 5 bases and J by 7 bases, leaving 17 bases between them. CDR3 size: 13 residues. DNA of the CDR3: TGCAGTGCTGTGGATCAGGGAGAGGCTGGCTACACCTTC. Translation: CSAVDQGEAGYTF.

This clonotype turned up a few times. The chain carries TRBV7-8 and TRBJ2-1, with TRBD1 matching over 8 bases. J gave up 9 bases and V 1 base, and 2 bases lay outside the gene matches. The germline V gene encodes CDR1 SGHVS and CDR2 FQNEAQ. This CDR3 has 13 amino acids. CDR3 region: CASSLVTGGEQFF. The CDR3 DNA sequence: TGTGCCAGCAGCTTAGTCACAGGGGGTGAGCAGTTCTTC. The full variable domain, its missing parts supplied by reference TRBV7-8 and TRBJ2-1, is GAGVSQSPRYKVAKRGQDVALRCDPISGHVSLFWYQQALGQGPEFLTYFQNEAQLDKSGLPSDRFFAERPEGSVSTLKIQRTQQEDSAVYLCASSLVTGGEQFFGPGTRLTVL.

This clonotype was detected ten times or more. The J gene is TRBJ2-3, the V gene TRBV4-1, with 7 bases matching TRBD1. J gave up 5 bases and V 3 bases, and 11 bases lay outside the gene matches. The CDR3 covers 16 residues. Germline-derived CDR1 and CDR2 are MGHRA and YSYEKL. The CDR3 DNA sequence: TGCGCCAGCAGCCAGGAAACAGGGGTCGGAGGAGATACGCAGTATTTT. Encoded protein: CASSQETGVGGDTQYF.

The CDR3 DNA reads as TGTGCCAGCAGCCCGCGCCCGACAGGGCGGGAGACCCAGTACTTC. This gives the protein CASSPRPTGRETQYF. This chain connects TRBV7-3 to TRBJ2-5, with 7 bases aligning to TRBD1. V lost 5 bases to trimming and J lost 5 bases; unmatched junction nucleotides: 11. Germline loops: CDR1 SGHTA, CDR2 FQGTGA. The CDR3 length is 15 residues.

The CDR3 protein is CASSVTGTDNSPLHF. CDR3 in DNA: TGTGCCAGCAGCGTAACCGGGACTGATAATTCACCCCTCCACTTT. This chain connects TRBV9 to TRBJ1-6; possible D gene TRBD1, 5 bases. V was shortened by 1 base and J by 5 bases, with 10 bases between the two germline ends. CDR1 and CDR2 from the germline V gene are SGDLS and YYNGEE. This CDR3 contains 15 residues.

This clonotype occurred many times. The chain is built from TRBV6-6 and TRBJ1-2, with no clear D. The CDR3 spans 13 residues. Trimming removed 4 bases at V and 4 bases at J, with 10 bases between. From germline, CDR1 is MNHNY and CDR2 SVGAGI (reference sequence). CDR3 coding DNA: TGTGCCAGCAGTTCAGGTTCTAGCTATGGCTACACCTTC. Translated: CASSSGSSYGYTF.

The chain employs TRBV12-3 or TRBV12-4 and TRBJ2-2, with D uncertain. This CDR3 has 11 residues. V lost 3 bases and J lost 7, with 3 bases in between. CDR3 sequence (DNA): TGTGCCAGCAGTTTGTTCGGGGAGCTGTTTTTT. Encoded protein: CASSLFGELFF.

The chain joins TRBV6-1 to TRBJ1-2; the D gene is possibly TRBD1 (6 bases). The V gene's germline CDR1 is MNHNS and CDR2 SASEGT. This CDR3 spans 12 amino acids. Trimming removed 4 bases from V and 13 bases from J, with 16 bases in between. DNA of the CDR3: TGTGCCAGCAGTGCGGACAGCCCTAGTGGCACCTTC. Its protein is CASSADSPSGTF.

The chain is built from TRBV30 and TRBJ1-1; 8 bases line up with TRBD1. The CDR3 length is 13 residues. Germline V gene lookup returns CDR1 GTSNPN and CDR2 SVGIG (reference sequence). V dropped 5 bases and J dropped 4; count of bases not matched to a gene: 6. CDR3 in amino acids: CAWATGGITEAFF. As DNA, the CDR3 is TGTGCCTGGGCTACAGGGGGAATCACTGAAGCTTTCTTT.

This clonotype was observed many times. V usage is TRBV4-1 and J usage is TRBJ1-1, with TRBD1 as a possible D gene (5 bases). In germline, CDR1 is MGHRA, CDR2 YSYEKL. V dropped 4 bases and J dropped 3 bases, with 21 bases sitting between them. The CDR3 loop spans 17 amino acids. The CDR3 coding sequence is TGCGCCAGCAGCCGGAAAAAGTCGGGGCCGCGGGACACTGAAGCTTTCTTT. Translating gives CASSRKKSGPRDTEAFF.